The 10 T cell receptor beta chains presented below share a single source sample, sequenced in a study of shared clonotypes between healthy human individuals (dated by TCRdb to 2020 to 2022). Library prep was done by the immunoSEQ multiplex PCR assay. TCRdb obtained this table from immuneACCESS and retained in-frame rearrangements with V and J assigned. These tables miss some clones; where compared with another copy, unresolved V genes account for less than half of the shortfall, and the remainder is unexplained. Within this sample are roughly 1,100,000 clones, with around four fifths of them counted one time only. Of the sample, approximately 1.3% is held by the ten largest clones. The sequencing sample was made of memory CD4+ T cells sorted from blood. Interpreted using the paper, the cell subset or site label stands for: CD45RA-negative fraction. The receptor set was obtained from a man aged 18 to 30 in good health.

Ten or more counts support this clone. As DNA, the CDR3 is TGTGCCAGCAGCTTAGGCGGGTATGGATCACCCCTCCACTTT. Its translation: CASSLGGYGSPLHF. The chain recombines TRBV7-6 with TRBJ1-6; D is ambiguous. Per the germline V gene, CDR1 is SGHVS and CDR2 is FNYEAQ. The CDR3 has 14 residues. The V end was cut by 1 base, the J end by 10 bases, with 11 bases between.

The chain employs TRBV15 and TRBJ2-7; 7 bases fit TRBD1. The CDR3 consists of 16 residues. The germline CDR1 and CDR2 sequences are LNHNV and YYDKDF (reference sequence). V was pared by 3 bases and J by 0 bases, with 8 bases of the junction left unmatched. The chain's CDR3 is CATSSLRGQLSYEQYF. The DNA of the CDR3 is TGTGCCACCAGCAGCCTTAGGGGGCAACTCTCCTACGAGCAGTACTTC.

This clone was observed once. CDR3 coding DNA: TGTGCCAGTAGTAGCCAGGGGGCGGAGACCCAGTACTTC. Protein sequence: CASSSQGAETQYF. The chain recombines TRBV19 with TRBJ2-5; 8 nucleotides line up with TRBD1. The CDR3 has 13 residues. Germline CDR1 is LNHDA and CDR2 is SQIVND (reference sequence). V was pared by 4 bases and J by 5 bases, with 3 bases of the junction left unmatched.

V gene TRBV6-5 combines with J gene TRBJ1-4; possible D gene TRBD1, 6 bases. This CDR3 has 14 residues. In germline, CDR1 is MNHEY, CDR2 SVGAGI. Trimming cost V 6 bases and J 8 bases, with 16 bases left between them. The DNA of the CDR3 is TGTGCCAGCAGCCTTCACGGGGGGCAGGAAAAACTGTTTTTT. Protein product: CASSLHGGQEKLFF.

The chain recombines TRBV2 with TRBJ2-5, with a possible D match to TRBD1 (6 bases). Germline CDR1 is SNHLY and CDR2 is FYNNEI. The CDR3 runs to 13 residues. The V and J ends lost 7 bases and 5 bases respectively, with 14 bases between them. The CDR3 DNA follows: TGTGCCAGCAACCACAGGGAAGGGGAGACCCAGTACTTC. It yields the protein CASNHREGETQYF.

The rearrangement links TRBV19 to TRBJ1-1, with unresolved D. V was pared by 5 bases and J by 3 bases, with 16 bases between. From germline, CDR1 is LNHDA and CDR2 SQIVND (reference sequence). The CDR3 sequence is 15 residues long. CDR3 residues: CASSGKDFYDTEAFF. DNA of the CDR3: TGTGCCAGTAGTGGGAAGGACTTTTATGACACTGAAGCTTTCTTT. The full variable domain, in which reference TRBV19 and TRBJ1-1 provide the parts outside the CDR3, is DGGITQSPKYLFRKEGQNVTLSCEQNLNHDAMYWYRQDPGQGLRLIYYSQIVNDFQKGDIAEGYSVSREKKESFPLTVTSAQKNPTAFYLCASSGKDFYDTEAFFGQGTRLTVV.

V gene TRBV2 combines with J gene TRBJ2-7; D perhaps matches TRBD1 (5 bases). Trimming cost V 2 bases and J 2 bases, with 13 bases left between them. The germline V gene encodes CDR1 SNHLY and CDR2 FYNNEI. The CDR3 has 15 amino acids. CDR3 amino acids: CASSEQAGNPYEQYF. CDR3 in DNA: TGTGCCAGCAGTGAACAGGCAGGGAACCCCTACGAGCAGTACTTC.

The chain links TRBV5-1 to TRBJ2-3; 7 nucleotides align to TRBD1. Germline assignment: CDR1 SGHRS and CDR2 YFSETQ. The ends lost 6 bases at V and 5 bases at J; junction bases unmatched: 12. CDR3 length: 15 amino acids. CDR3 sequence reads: CASTRQGVMGDTQYF. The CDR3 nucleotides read TGCGCCAGCACCCGACAGGGTGTCATGGGAGATACGCAGTATTTT.

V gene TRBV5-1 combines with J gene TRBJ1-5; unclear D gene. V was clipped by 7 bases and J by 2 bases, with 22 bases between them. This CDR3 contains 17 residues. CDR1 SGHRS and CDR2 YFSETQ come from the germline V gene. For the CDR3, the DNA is TGCGCCAGCCAACCCTATGAGACGGGAAAGGGCAATCAGCCCCAGCATTTT. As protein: CASQPYETGKGNQPQHF.

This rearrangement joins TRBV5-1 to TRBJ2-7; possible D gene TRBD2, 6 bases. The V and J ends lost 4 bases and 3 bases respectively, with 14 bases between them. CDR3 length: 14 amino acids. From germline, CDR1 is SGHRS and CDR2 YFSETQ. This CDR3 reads CASSRVGGVYEQYF. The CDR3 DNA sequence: TGCGCCAGCAGCCGTGTAGGAGGGGTCTACGAGCAGTACTTC.